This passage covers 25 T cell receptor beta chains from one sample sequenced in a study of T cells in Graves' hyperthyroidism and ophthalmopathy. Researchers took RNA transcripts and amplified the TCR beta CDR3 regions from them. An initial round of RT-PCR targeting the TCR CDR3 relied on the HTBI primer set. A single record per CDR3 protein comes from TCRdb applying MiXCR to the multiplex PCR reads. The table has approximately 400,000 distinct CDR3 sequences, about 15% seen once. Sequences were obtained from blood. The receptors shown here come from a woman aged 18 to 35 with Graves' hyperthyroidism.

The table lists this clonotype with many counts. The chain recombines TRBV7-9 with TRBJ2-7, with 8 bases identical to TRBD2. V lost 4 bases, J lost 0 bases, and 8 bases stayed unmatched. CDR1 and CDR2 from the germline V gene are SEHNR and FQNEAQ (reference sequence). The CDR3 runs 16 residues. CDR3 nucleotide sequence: TGTGCCAGCAGCTCCCGGGGGGGGGCGAGCTCCTACGAGCAGTACTTC. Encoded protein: CASSSRGGASSYEQYF.

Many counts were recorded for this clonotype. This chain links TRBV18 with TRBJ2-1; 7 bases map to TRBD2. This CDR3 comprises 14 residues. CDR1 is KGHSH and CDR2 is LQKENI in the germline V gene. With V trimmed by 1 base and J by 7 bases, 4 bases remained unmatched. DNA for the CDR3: TGTGCCAGCTCACCACGAGATAGCGGGAATGAGCAGTTCTTC. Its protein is CASSPRDSGNEQFF.

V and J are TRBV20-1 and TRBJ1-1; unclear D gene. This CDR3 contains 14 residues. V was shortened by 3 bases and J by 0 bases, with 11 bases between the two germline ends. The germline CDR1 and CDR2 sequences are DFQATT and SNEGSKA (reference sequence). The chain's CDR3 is CSAREPIMNTEAFF. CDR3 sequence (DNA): TGCAGTGCTAGGGAGCCGATCATGAACACTGAAGCTTTCTTT.

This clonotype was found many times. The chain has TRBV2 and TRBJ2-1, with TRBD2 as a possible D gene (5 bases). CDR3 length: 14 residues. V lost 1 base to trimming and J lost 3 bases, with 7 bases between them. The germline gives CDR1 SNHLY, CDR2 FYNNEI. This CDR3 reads CASSEERIYNEQFF. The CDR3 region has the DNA TGTGCCAGCAGTGAAGAGCGGATCTACAATGAGCAGTTCTTC.

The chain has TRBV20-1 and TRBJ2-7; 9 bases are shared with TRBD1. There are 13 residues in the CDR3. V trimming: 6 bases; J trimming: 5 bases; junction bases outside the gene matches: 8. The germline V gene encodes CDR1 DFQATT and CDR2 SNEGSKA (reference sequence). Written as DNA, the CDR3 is TGCAGTGCGCGGGACAGGGAGGGCGACGAGCAGTACTTC. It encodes CSARDREGDEQYF.

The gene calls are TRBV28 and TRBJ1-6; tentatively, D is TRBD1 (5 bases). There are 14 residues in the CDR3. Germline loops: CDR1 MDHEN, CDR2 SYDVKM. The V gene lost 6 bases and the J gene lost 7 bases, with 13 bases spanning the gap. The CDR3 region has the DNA TGTGCCAGCAGCGGGGACCCCGACAATTCACCCCTCCACTTT. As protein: CASSGDPDNSPLHF.

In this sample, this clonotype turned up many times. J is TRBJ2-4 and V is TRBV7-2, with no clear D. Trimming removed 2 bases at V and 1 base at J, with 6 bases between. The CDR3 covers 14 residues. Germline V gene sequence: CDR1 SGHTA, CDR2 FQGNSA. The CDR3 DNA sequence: TGTGCCAGCAGCTTACGAGAGGCCAAAAACATTCAGTACTTC. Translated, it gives CASSLREAKNIQYF. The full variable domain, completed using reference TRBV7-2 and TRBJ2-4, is GAGVSQSPSNKVTEKGKDVELRCDPISGHTALYWYRQSLGQGLEFLIYFQGNSAPDKSGLPSDRFSAERTGGSVSTLTIQRTQQEDSAVYLCASSLREAKNIQYFGAGTRLSVL.

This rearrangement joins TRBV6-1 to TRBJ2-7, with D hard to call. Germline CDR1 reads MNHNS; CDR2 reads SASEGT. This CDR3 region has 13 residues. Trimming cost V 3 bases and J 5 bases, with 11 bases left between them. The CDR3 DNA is TGTGCCAGCAGTGAGGTGAACCGGGACGAGCAGTACTTC. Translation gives CASSEVNRDEQYF.

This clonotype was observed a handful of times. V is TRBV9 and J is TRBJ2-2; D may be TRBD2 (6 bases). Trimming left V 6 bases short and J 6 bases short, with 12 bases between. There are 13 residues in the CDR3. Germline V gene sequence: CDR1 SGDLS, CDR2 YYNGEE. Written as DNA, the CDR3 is TGTGCCAGCACTTGGACGGGGGCCGGGGAGCTGTTTTTT. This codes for CASTWTGAGELFF.

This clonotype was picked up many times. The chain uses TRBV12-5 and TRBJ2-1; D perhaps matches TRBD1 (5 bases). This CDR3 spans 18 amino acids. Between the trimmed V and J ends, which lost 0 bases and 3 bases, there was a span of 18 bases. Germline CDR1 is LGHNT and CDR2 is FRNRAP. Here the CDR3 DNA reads TGTGCTAGTGGTTTGGTAATCGCTTCCGGCAGGGTCTACAATGAGCAGTTCTTC. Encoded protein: CASGLVIASGRVYNEQFF.

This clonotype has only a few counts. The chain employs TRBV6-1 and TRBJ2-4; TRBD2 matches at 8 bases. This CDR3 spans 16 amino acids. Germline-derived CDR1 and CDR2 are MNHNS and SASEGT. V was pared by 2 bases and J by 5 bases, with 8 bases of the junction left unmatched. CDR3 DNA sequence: TGTGCCAGCAGTGAAACGGGAAACGGGAGGGAAAACATTCAGTACTTC. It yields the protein CASSETGNGRENIQYF.

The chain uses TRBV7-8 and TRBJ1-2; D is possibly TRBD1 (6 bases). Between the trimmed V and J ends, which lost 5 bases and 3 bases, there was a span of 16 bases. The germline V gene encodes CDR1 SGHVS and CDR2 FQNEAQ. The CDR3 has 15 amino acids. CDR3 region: CASSPGRGADYGYTF. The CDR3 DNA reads TGTGCCAGCAGCCCGGGACGGGGGGCGGACTATGGCTACACCTTC.

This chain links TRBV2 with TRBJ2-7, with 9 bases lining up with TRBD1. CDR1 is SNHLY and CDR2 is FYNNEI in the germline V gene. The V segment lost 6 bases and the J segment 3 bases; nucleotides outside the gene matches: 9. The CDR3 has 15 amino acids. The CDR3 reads CASSAGQGPDYEQYF. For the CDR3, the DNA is TGTGCCAGCAGCGCCGGACAGGGGCCAGACTACGAGCAGTACTTC.

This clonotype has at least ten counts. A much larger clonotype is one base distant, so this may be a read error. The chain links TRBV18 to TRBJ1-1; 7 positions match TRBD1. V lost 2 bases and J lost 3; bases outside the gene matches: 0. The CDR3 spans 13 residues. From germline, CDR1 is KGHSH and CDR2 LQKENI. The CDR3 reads CASSPDRDTEAFF. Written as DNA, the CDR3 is TGTGCCAGCTCACCAGACAGGGACACTGAAGCTTTCTTT.

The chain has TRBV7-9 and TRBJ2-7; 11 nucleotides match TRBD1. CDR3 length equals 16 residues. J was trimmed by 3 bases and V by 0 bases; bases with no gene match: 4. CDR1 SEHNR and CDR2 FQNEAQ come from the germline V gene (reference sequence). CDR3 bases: TGTGCCAGCAGCTTAGCGGACAGGGGGCTCCTCTACGAGCAGTACTTC. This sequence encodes CASSLADRGLLYEQYF.

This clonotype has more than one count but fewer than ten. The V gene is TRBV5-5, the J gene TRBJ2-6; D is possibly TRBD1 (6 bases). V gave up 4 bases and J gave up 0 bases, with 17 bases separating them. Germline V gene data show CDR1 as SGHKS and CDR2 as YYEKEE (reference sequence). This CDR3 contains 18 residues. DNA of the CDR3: TGTGCCAGCAGCCCCCCGGGACAAATTTCCTCTGGGGCCAACGTCCTGACTTTC. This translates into CASSPPGQISSGANVLTF. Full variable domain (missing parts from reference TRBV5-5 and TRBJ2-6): DAGVTQSPTHLIKTRGQQVTLRCSPISGHKSVSWYQQVLGQGPQFIFQYYEKEERGRGNFPDRFSARQFPNYSSELNVNALLLGDSALYLCASSPPGQISSGANVLTFGAGSRLTVL.

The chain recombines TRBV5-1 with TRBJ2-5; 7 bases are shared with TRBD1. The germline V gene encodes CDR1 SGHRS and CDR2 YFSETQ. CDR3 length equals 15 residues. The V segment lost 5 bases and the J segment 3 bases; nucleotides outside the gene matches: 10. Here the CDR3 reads CASRALEGAKETQYF. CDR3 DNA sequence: TGCGCCAGCAGAGCTTTAGAGGGGGCCAAAGAGACCCAGTACTTC.

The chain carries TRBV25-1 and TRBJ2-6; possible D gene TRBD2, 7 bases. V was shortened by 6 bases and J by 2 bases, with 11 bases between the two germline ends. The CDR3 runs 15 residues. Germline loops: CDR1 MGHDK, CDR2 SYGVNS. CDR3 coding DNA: TGTGCCAGCAGGTCGGGGGGCGCTGGGGCCAACGTCCTGACTTTC. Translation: CASRSGGAGANVLTF.

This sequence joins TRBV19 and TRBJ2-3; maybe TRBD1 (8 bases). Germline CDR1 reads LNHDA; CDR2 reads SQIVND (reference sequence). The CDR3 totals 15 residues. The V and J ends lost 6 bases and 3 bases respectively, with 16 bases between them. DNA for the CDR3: TGTGCCAGTAGCCTCGACAGGGGACTAACAGATACGCAGTATTTT. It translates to CASSLDRGLTDTQYF.

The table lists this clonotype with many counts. The CDR3 nucleotides are TGCGCCAGCAGCCAACCCGGGTCCGGGGGGAACACTGAAGCTTTCTTT. As protein: CASSQPGSGGNTEAFF. This chain uses TRBV4-1 with TRBJ1-1; weak D call: TRBD1 (5 bases). Per germline, CDR1 MGHRA and CDR2 YSYEKL. This CDR3 spans 16 amino acids. V was trimmed by 2 bases and J by 1 base, leaving 14 bases between them.

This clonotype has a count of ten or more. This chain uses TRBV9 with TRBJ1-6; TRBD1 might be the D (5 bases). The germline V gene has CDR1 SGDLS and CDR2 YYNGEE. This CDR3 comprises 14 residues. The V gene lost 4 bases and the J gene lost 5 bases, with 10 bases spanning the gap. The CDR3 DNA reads TGTGCCAGCAGCTGGGACGGAGATAATTCACCCCTCCACTTT. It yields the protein CASSWDGDNSPLHF. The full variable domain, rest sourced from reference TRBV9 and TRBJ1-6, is DSGVTQTPKHLITATGQRVTLRCSPRSGDLSVYWYQQSLDQGLQFLIQYYNGEERAKGNILERFSAQQFPDLHSELNLSSLELGDSALYFCASSWDGDNSPLHFGNGTRLTVT.

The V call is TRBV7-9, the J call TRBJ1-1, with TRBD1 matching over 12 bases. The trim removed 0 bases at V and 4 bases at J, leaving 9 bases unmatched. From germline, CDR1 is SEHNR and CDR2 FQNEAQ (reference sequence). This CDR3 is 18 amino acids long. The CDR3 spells CASSLARWDRGQGTEAFF. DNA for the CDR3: TGTGCCAGCAGCTTAGCGCGTTGGGACAGGGGGCAAGGCACTGAAGCTTTCTTT.

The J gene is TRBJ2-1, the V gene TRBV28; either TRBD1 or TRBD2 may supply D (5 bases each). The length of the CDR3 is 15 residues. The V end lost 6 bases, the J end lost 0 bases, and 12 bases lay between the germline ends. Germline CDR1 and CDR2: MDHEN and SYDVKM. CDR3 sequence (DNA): TGTGCCAGCAGGCTGGGACCGAGCTCCTACAATGAGCAGTTCTTC. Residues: CASRLGPSSYNEQFF.

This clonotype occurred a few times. The CDR3 spells CASSRGGDSNYGYTF. CDR3 DNA: TGTGCCAGCAGCAGAGGGGGGGATTCTAACTATGGCTACACCTTC. The chain uses TRBV7-8 and TRBJ1-2, with D perhaps matching TRBD1 (6 bases). This CDR3 is 15 amino acids long. The V end was cut by 5 bases, the J end by 0 bases, with 13 bases between. CDR1 is SGHVS and CDR2 is FQNEAQ in the germline V gene.

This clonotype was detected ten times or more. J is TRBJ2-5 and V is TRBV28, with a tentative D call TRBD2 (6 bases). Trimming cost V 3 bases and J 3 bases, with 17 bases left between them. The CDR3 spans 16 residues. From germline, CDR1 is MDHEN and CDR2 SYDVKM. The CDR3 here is CASSLFKAGRKETQYF. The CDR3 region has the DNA TGTGCCAGCAGTTTGTTTAAGGCGGGGAGAAAAGAGACCCAGTACTTC.